Included here is one TCR beta chain sequence, with context. What it recognizes is unknown. With 60 Vbeta and 13 Jbeta primers, the PCR was carried out. Only in-frame clones appear in the TCRdb table, and some are missing; sequencing was by immunoSEQ multiplex PCR. The table shows about 110,000 clones, with 70% occurring only once. The data stem from a study of cytomegalovirus exposure and HLA in healthy donors. Nominally healthy donors provided the samples, though records likely missed some immune exposures. The length of the CDR3 is 16 residues. Germline CDR1 reads MNHEY; CDR2 reads SVGAGI. Germline trimming cut 0 bases from V and 0 bases from J; bases unmatched to any gene: 4. The study, taken as a whole, reports: Cytomegalovirus status was reportedly diagnosed by the classifier with high specificity and sensitivity.

The clonotype was recovered from a man under 40 in good health and CMV-seropositive. V and J are TRBV6-5 and TRBJ2-7; the match to TRBD2 covers 8 bases. Sequencing input: PBMCs. DNA of the CDR3: TGTGCCAGCAGTTACTCGTCCGGGGGGGTCTCCTACGAGCAGTACTTC. This encodes CASSYSSGGVSYEQYF.